The 22 T cell receptor beta chains listed next were all sequenced from one sample in a study of blood T cell repertoires in COVID-19. Measured with immunoSEQ multiplex PCR; TCRdb has only the in-frame clones, and not every one. The sample shows roughly 70,000 clones, 80% to 90% of them seen only once. The sequenced sample consisted of peripheral blood. The receptor source for this set is a woman aged 80 or over with active or convalescent COVID-19.

A few counts support this clone. The chain joins TRBV4-2 to TRBJ2-2, with unresolved D. The CDR3 consists of 16 residues. CDR1 and CDR2 from the germline V gene are LGHNA and YNFKEQ. V lost 0 bases and J lost 2, with 10 bases in between. CDR3 in DNA: TGTGCCAGCAGCCAAGAGTGGAGTCCTAACACCGGGGAGCTGTTTTTT. Protein sequence: CASSQEWSPNTGELFF.

This clone was detected only once. The rearrangement uses TRBV19 and TRBJ2-7, with D unclear. V was cut by 4 bases and J by 1 base, with 14 bases left in between. Germline V gene lookup returns CDR1 LNHDA and CDR2 SQIVND (reference sequence). This CDR3 is 15 amino acids long. This CDR3 reads CASSSLAANSYEQYF. CDR3 nucleotide sequence: TGTGCCAGTAGTAGCTTGGCAGCGAATTCCTACGAGCAGTACTTC. Full variable domain (remainder filled in from reference TRBV19 and TRBJ2-7): DGGITQSPKYLFRKEGQNVTLSCEQNLNHDAMYWYRQDPGQGLRLIYYSQIVNDFQKGDIAEGYSVSREKKESFPLTVTSAQKNPTAFYLCASSSLAANSYEQYFGPGTRLTVT.

V gene TRBV29-1 combines with J gene TRBJ1-3; D possibly corresponds to TRBD1 (5 bases). The length of the CDR3 is 15 residues. Germline assignment: CDR1 SQVTM and CDR2 ANQGSEA. Trimming removed 5 bases from V and 0 bases from J, with 14 bases in between. CDR3 bases: TGCAGCGTTAAGACGGACGGGGGCTCTGGAAACACCATATATTTT. Its protein product is CSVKTDGGSGNTIYF.

The chain joins TRBV12-3 or TRBV12-4 to TRBJ2-5, with unresolved D. V shed 5 bases and J shed 4 bases, with 8 bases lying between them. This CDR3 has 12 residues. This CDR3 reads CASSHNTETQYF. CDR3 DNA sequence: TGTGCCAGCAGTCACAATACAGAGACCCAGTACTTC.

This chain links TRBV19 with TRBJ2-7; tentatively, D is TRBD2 (5 bases). This CDR3 region has 16 residues. V gave up 4 bases and J gave up 0 bases, with 16 bases separating them. Germline assignment: CDR1 LNHDA and CDR2 SQIVND (reference sequence). CDR3 residues: CASSTADWRSSYEQYF. The CDR3 nucleotides are TGTGCCAGTAGTACCGCGGACTGGAGGAGCTCCTACGAGCAGTACTTC.

The V call is TRBV28, the J call TRBJ1-6; TRBD1 aligns across 7 bases. This CDR3 has 16 residues. Trimming removed 7 bases from V and 7 bases from J; junction bases left unmatched: 13. Germline CDR1 MDHEN, CDR2 SYDVKM. The DNA of the CDR3 is TGTGCCAGCATTCCTGCGGGGGGACAGAGGAATTCACCCCTCCACTTT. It translates to CASIPAGGQRNSPLHF.

The V call is TRBV19, the J call TRBJ1-5; 8 bases line up with TRBD1. The germline CDR1 and CDR2 sequences are LNHDA and SQIVND (reference sequence). After removal of 6 bases from V and 8 bases from J, the junction contained 9 bases not matched to a gene. This CDR3 is built from 14 residues. CDR3 loop: CASRRAGGLEPQHF. CDR3 bases: TGTGCCAGTAGGAGGGCAGGGGGCCTGGAGCCCCAGCATTTT.

The chain couples TRBV15 to TRBJ1-5; the D gene is possibly TRBD1 (5 bases). With 1 base removed from V and 8 bases from J, the gap between germline ends came to 9 bases. Germline loops: CDR1 LNHNV, CDR2 YYDKDF (reference sequence). The CDR3 length is 13 residues. The CDR3 region is CATSRGKGEPQHF. The CDR3 nucleotides read TGTGCCACCAGCAGAGGAAAAGGGGAGCCCCAGCATTTT.

The CDR3 DNA reads TGTGCCAGCAGCCCAAGGGACAGGGAGTACGAGCAGTACTTC. Its translation is CASSPRDREYEQYF. The rearrangement uses TRBV11-3 and TRBJ2-7; TRBD1 matches at 9 bases. The J segment lost 4 bases and the V segment lost 5 bases, leaving 6 bases of the junction unmatched. The germline gives CDR1 SGHNT, CDR2 YENEEA. This CDR3 spans 14 amino acids.

The CDR3 region is CASSQARAGGSPLHF. CDR3 DNA sequence: TGCGCCAGCAGCCAAGCGAGGGCGGGAGGTTCACCCCTCCACTTT. The chain recombines TRBV4-3 with TRBJ1-6; no clear D. With 1 base removed from V and 9 bases from J, the gap between germline ends came to 13 bases. In germline, CDR1 is LGHNA, CDR2 YSLEER. The CDR3 sequence is 15 residues long.

This clone was seen a single time. CDR3 in DNA: TGTGCCAGCAGTTACAACAGGAACTATGGCTACACCTTC. Protein: CASSYNRNYGYTF. The chain has TRBV6-2 or TRBV6-3 and TRBJ1-2; D is perhaps TRBD1 (5 bases). The V and J ends lost 2 bases and 2 bases respectively, with 6 bases between them. The CDR3 covers 13 residues. CDR1 MNHEY and CDR2 SVGEGT come from the germline V gene.

The V and J genes are TRBV18 and TRBJ2-6, with TRBD1 identical over 9 bases. The CDR3 extends over 17 amino acids. The germline V gene has CDR1 KGHSH and CDR2 LQKENI. J was trimmed by 0 bases and V by 8 bases; bases with no gene match: 8. The CDR3 region is CASSPGQGLSGANVLTF. The DNA for the CDR3 is TGTGCCAGCAGTCCGGGACAGGGTCTCTCTGGGGCCAACGTCCTGACTTTC.

The chain couples TRBV9 to TRBJ1-1; no firm D call. The V end was cut by 3 bases, the J end by 5 bases, with 11 bases between. Germline V gene sequence: CDR1 SGDLS, CDR2 YYNGEE. The CDR3 extends over 13 amino acids. The CDR3 DNA reads as TGTGCCAGCAGCGCCCGAGTTCTGACTGAAGCTTTCTTT. This translates into CASSARVLTEAFF. Variable domain in full (rest from reference TRBV9 and TRBJ1-1): DSGVTQTPKHLITATGQRVTLRCSPRSGDLSVYWYQQSLDQGLQFLIQYYNGEERAKGNILERFSAQQFPDLHSELNLSSLELGDSALYFCASSARVLTEAFFGQGTRLTVV.

The chain employs TRBV21-1 and TRBJ1-3; the table's D call, TRBD1, has no DNA check behind it. TRBV21-1 is a pseudogene segment. The CDR3 totals 16 residues. The DNA for the CDR3 is TGTGCCAGCAGCAAAGGGGACACGAGCACTGGAAACACCATATATTTT. Residues: CASSKGDTSTGNTIYF.

This chain joins TRBV2 and TRBJ1-6, with TRBD1 matching 7 bases. Unmatched junction bases numbered 8, after V lost 5 bases and J lost 13 bases. The CDR3 length is 13 residues. In germline, CDR1 is SNHLY, CDR2 FYNNEI. CDR3 sequence reads: CASSWTGGSPLHF. CDR3 bases: TGTGCCAGCAGTTGGACAGGCGGCTCTCCCCTCCACTTT.

CDR3 residues: CASSPRDRDNEQFF. The CDR3 DNA reads as TGTGCCAGCAGCCCCCGGGACAGGGACAATGAGCAGTTCTTC. The chain recombines TRBV7-9 with TRBJ2-1, with TRBD1 matching 9 bases. The V gene end was trimmed by 5 bases and the J gene end by 5 bases; junction bases not matched to a gene: 4. The germline gives CDR1 SEHNR, CDR2 FQNEAQ (reference sequence). The length of the CDR3 is 14 residues. Full variable domain (missing parts from reference TRBV7-9 and TRBJ2-1): DTGVSQNPRHKITKRGQNVTFRCDPISEHNRLYWYRQTLGQGPEFLTYFQNEAQLEKSRLLSDRFSAERPKGSFSTLEIQRTEQGDSAMYLCASSPRDRDNEQFFGPGTRLTVL.

V gene TRBV19 combines with J gene TRBJ2-1, with 12 bases lining up with TRBD1. This CDR3 spans 16 amino acids. Germline-derived CDR1 and CDR2 are LNHDA and SQIVND (reference sequence). V gave up 4 bases and J gave up 8 bases; unmatched junction bases: 9. Here the CDR3 reads CASSTVRDRGLDEQFF. DNA of the CDR3: TGTGCCAGTAGTACGGTCCGGGACAGGGGGCTGGATGAGCAGTTCTTC. The variable domain in full, with the rest retrieved from reference TRBV19 and TRBJ2-1, is DGGITQSPKYLFRKEGQNVTLSCEQNLNHDAMYWYRQDPGQGLRLIYYSQIVNDFQKGDIAEGYSVSREKKESFPLTVTSAQKNPTAFYLCASSTVRDRGLDEQFFGPGTRLTVL.

This chain links TRBV7-2 with TRBJ1-3, with no clear D. Germline V gene data show CDR1 as SGHTA and CDR2 as FQGNSA. The CDR3 is 13 amino acids. Trimming took 5 bases from V and 8 from J, leaving 13 bases between them. The CDR3 loop is CASSPVSGDTIYF. The DNA for the CDR3 is TGTGCCAGCAGCCCCGTGTCGGGAGACACCATATATTTT.

The chain employs TRBV11-2 and TRBJ1-6; 7 bases match TRBD1. V shed 4 bases and J 7 bases; nucleotides not matched to a gene: 7. The CDR3 spans 15 residues. Germline V gene sequence: CDR1 SGHAT, CDR2 FQNNGV. This CDR3 is CASSSGQVWNSPLHF. The CDR3 DNA is TGTGCCAGCAGCTCCGGACAGGTCTGGAATTCACCCCTCCACTTT.

The CDR3 reads CASRLRTSGSGNTIYF. For the CDR3, the DNA is TGTGCCAGCAGACTTCGGACATCCGGGAGTGGAAACACCATATATTTT. V gene TRBV5-8 combines with J gene TRBJ1-3; possible D gene TRBD1, 5 bases. Germline V gives CDR1 SGHTS, CDR2 YDEGEE. The V end lost 5 bases, the J end lost 3 bases, and 18 bases lay between the germline ends. CDR3 length: 16 residues.

This clone appeared a few times. This sequence joins TRBV6-6 and TRBJ2-7, with TRBD1 identical over 7 bases. V shed 7 bases and J 3 bases; nucleotides not matched to a gene: 6. The CDR3 is made up of 13 amino acids. The germline CDR1 and CDR2 sequences are MNHNY and SVGAGI (reference sequence). The CDR3 loop is CASTMTGYYEQYF. The CDR3 DNA reads as TGTGCCAGCACCATGACAGGGTACTACGAGCAGTACTTC.

The gene calls are TRBV28 and TRBJ1-5; D unclear. Germline CDR1 is MDHEN and CDR2 is SYDVKM. V was trimmed by 5 bases and J by 5 bases, leaving 10 bases between them. The CDR3 runs to 13 residues. The CDR3 DNA reads TGTGCCAGCAGTCGAACAGACGATCAGCCCCAGCATTTT. This codes for CASSRTDDQPQHF.